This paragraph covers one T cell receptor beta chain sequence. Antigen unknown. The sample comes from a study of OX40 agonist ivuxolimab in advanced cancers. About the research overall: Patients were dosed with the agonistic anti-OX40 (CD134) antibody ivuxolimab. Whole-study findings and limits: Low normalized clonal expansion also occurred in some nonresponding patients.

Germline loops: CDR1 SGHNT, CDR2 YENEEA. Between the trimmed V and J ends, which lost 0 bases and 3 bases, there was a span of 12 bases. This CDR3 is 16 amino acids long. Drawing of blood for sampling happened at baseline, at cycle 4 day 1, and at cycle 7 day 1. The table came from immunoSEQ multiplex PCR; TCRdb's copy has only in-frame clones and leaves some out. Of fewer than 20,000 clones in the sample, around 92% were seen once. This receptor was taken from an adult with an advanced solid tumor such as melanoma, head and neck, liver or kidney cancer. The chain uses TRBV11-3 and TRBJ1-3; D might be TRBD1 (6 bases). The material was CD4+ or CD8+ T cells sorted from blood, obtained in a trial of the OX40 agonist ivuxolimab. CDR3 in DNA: TGTGCCAGCAGCTTAGATCCCTGGACAGTTGGAAACACCATATATTTT. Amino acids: CASSLDPWTVGNTIYF.